The clone carrying this TCR beta chain was detected many times. Antigen unknown. Investigators prepared the TCR beta libraries by applying iRepertoire HTBI primers and Arm-PCR of CDR3 regions. TCRdb re-called the multiplex PCR reads through MiXCR, storing one row per CDR3 protein. Among about 470,000 distinct CDR3 sequences listed, about a fifth were seen once. This sample was included in a study of regulatory T cells in long-lasting Graves disease. Study results and caveats: Persistent disease was characterized by preferential usage of TRBV28, TRBJ1-2 and TRBJ2-5.

Trimming removed 4 bases at V and 2 bases at J, with 12 bases between. The germline V gene has CDR1 SGHRS and CDR2 YFSETQ. This CDR3 has 14 amino acids. As for time point: persistent/refractory GD, antithyroid drugs over 5 years with positive TRAb. PBMCs were the source of the RNA used for TCR sequencing. Sequences were derived from peripheral blood mononuclear cells (PBMCs), sampled when the disease was refractory, from a patient treated with antithyroid drugs. The J gene is TRBJ1-1, the V gene TRBV5-1; the D gene is possibly TRBD1 (6 bases). This receptor was taken from a female donor with Graves disease. CDR3 nucleotides: TGCGCCAGCAGCACCGGACAGAGCAACACTGAAGCTTTCTTT. Its translation is CASSTGQSNTEAFF.